This T cell receptor beta chain emerged from a study of T-cell memory formation after mild COVID-19. Study-wide context: Each donor largely had its own TCR clusters. Overall study findings and caveats: Whether second-wave clones peaking at day 37 were SARS-CoV-2 specific went unconfirmed. Among contracting clones, CD4+ were mainly CM/EM and CD8+ enriched in EMRA. Several responding clones turned up in pre-infection memory, indicating that cross-reactive memory may have taken part.

Of note for this clonotype: Its specificity is not known.

TCRdb re-analysed the 5' RACE reads in MiXCR, keeping a single row per CDR3 protein. The sample consists of tens of thousands of distinct CDR3 sequences, roughly 20% of them appearing once. The CDR3 loop spans 14 amino acids. Looked up from germline, CDR1 is SEHNR and CDR2 is FQNEAQ (reference sequence). Trimming left V 5 bases short and J 0 bases short, with 10 bases between. The TCR sequence derives from an adult who had mild COVID-19 (a few samples of this study predate the infection). Cell type and time point are not known. The chain employs TRBV7-9 and TRBJ2-5; D gene ambiguous. Sequences were obtained from PBMCs or a T cell subset sorted from them (not recorded which). In DNA, the CDR3 is TGTGCCAGCAGCCCGACTTGGTACCAAGAGACCCAGTACTTC. Translating it yields CASSPTWYQETQYF. Looking up the rest from reference TRBV7-9 and TRBJ2-5 gives the full variable domain: DTGVSQNPRHKITKRGQNVTFRCDPISEHNRLYWYRQTLGQGPEFLTYFQNEAQLEKSRLLSDRFSAERPKGSFSTLEIQRTEQGDSAMYLCASSPTWYQETQYFGPGTRLLVL.